A single sample gave rise to the 28 T cell receptor beta chains below, sequenced in a study of blood T cell repertoires in COVID-19. Repertoires were generated with immunoSEQ multiplex PCR, while TCRdb's copy carries only in-frame clones and drops some. This table has over 75,000 clones, roughly 90% appearing once. Sequenced material: peripheral blood. The origin of the receptors is a human donor with COVID-19, enrolled during active disease. The donor label of this sample is uncertain.

The CDR3 region is CASSRNRVNEQYF. In DNA, the CDR3 is TGTGCCAGCAGCCGGAACAGGGTAAACGAGCAGTACTTC. The rearrangement joins TRBV7-9 to TRBJ2-7; tentatively, D is TRBD1 (6 bases). Looked up from germline, CDR1 is SEHNR and CDR2 is FQNEAQ (reference sequence). The length of the CDR3 is 13 residues. The ends were cut back, 5 bases at V and 5 bases at J, with 13 bases in the middle.

This clone showed up just once. V and J are TRBV6-2 or TRBV6-3 and TRBJ1-5; 8 bases are a match to TRBD1. After removal of 5 bases from V and 3 bases from J, the junction contained 9 bases not matched to a gene. This CDR3 contains 16 residues. Germline CDR1 is MNHEY and CDR2 is SVGEGT. The CDR3 bases are TGTGCCAGCAGTCATCCACAGGGGGAAAACAATCAGCCCCAGCATTTT. It codes for CASSHPQGENNQPQHF.

In this sample, this clone turned up once. The rearrangement uses TRBV6-5 and TRBJ1-2; D is unclear. CDR3 length: 16 residues. Trimming shortened V by 0 bases and J by 8 bases, and 19 bases separated the two germline ends. Looked up from germline, CDR1 is MNHEY and CDR2 is SVGAGI. The DNA of the CDR3 is TGTGCCAGCAGTTACTCGCGGGCAGGAACGCGATCGGGCTACACCTTC. It translates to CASSYSRAGTRSGYTF.

The chain is built from TRBV29-1 and TRBJ1-2; D gene unclear. The CDR3 sequence is 12 residues long. The germline V gene has CDR1 SQVTM and CDR2 ANQGSEA. For the CDR3, the DNA is TGCACCACGTCGGAGGTAGACTATGGCTACACCTTC. Residues: CTTSEVDYGYTF.

The rearrangement uses TRBV7-9 and TRBJ1-5; unclear D gene. Trimming pared 5 bases from V and 8 bases from J, leaving 10 bases between. CDR1 and CDR2 from the germline V gene are SEHNR and FQNEAQ (reference sequence). This CDR3 is built from 12 residues. The CDR3 here is CASSNGVEPQHF. As DNA, the CDR3 is TGTGCCAGCAGCAATGGAGTGGAGCCCCAGCATTTT.

The rearrangement joins TRBV7-2 to TRBJ1-2; D gene unclear. The CDR3 is 11 amino acids. The germline gives CDR1 SGHTA, CDR2 FQGNSA. V gave up 5 bases and J gave up 6 bases, with 7 bases separating them. The CDR3 region is CASSPGDGYTF. CDR3 bases: TGTGCCAGCAGCCCCGGGGATGGCTACACCTTC.

This rearrangement joins TRBV5-4 to TRBJ2-2; no clear D. In germline, CDR1 is SGHNT, CDR2 YYREEE (reference sequence). The CDR3 has 13 amino acids. The V gene lost 3 bases and the J gene lost 6 bases, with 9 bases spanning the gap. The CDR3 sequence is CASSSTVAGELFF. CDR3 nucleotides: TGTGCCAGCAGCTCGACTGTAGCCGGGGAGCTGTTTTTT.

This chain uses TRBV19 with TRBJ1-5, with D possibly matching TRBD1 (5 bases). The germline V gene encodes CDR1 LNHDA and CDR2 SQIVND (reference sequence). This CDR3 comprises 15 residues. Trimming pared 5 bases from V and 0 bases from J, leaving 11 bases between. The CDR3 here is CASSATVNSNQPQHF. As DNA, the CDR3 is TGTGCCAGTAGTGCGACAGTCAATAGCAATCAGCCCCAGCATTTT.

CDR3 region: CASSYQRGAKNIQYF. In DNA form, the CDR3 reads TGTGCCAGCAGCTATCAGCGGGGGGCCAAAAACATTCAGTACTTC. The genes are TRBV11-1 and TRBJ2-4; 8 bases line up with TRBD2. CDR3 size: 15 residues. After removal of 4 bases from V and 1 base from J, the junction contained 3 bases not matched to a gene. Germline V gene data show CDR1 as SGHAT and CDR2 as FQDESV (reference sequence).

The chain couples TRBV5-1 to TRBJ1-2, with 7 bases lining up with TRBD1. Germline lookup yields CDR1 SGHRS and CDR2 YFSETQ. This CDR3 has 17 amino acids. V shed 0 bases and J 2 bases; nucleotides not matched to a gene: 10. Written as DNA, the CDR3 is TGCGCCAGCAGCTTGGCCACTAATACAGGGGTCAACTATGGCTACACCTTC. Translation: CASSLATNTGVNYGYTF. The whole variable domain, filled in from reference TRBV5-1 and TRBJ1-2, reads KAGVTQTPRYLIKTRGQQVTLSCSPISGHRSVSWYQQTPGQGLQFLFEYFSETQRNKGNFPGRFSGRQFSNSRSEMNVSTLELGDSALYLCASSLATNTGVNYGYTFGSGTRLTVV.

The chain combines TRBV11-3 with TRBJ1-2; D gene unclear. Germline CDR1 SGHNT, CDR2 YENEEA. Trimming shortened V by 1 base and J by 7 bases, and 10 bases separated the two germline ends. The CDR3 contains 13 residues. The CDR3 spells CASSLGTESGYTF. The CDR3 region has the DNA TGTGCCAGCAGCTTAGGGACTGAGTCTGGCTACACCTTC.

The chain links TRBV6-5 to TRBJ1-2; 8 bases line up with TRBD1. This CDR3 region has 15 residues. V lost 2 bases to trimming and J lost 8 bases; unmatched junction nucleotides: 10. CDR1 is MNHEY, CDR2 SVGAGI, per germline. The DNA of the CDR3 is TGTGCCAGCAGTTACGGCCTCGGACAGGGTGGCGGCTACACCTTC. It translates to CASSYGLGQGGGYTF.

In DNA, the CDR3 is TGTGCCAGTAGTCTGAGACAGGGCCCCTACGAGCAGTACTTC. Translation gives CASSLRQGPYEQYF. The chain employs TRBV19 and TRBJ2-7; 7 bases match TRBD1. Germline V gene lookup returns CDR1 LNHDA and CDR2 SQIVND (reference sequence). The ends lost 5 bases at V and 2 bases at J; junction bases unmatched: 6. The CDR3 consists of 14 residues.

This rearrangement joins TRBV13 to TRBJ1-2, with a possible D match to TRBD1 (5 bases). The CDR3 is made up of 14 amino acids. Deletions cut 2 bases from V and 4 bases from J, with 11 bases between. CDR1 is PRHDT and CDR2 is FYEKMQ in the germline V gene (reference sequence). CDR3 protein: CASSLLSQGYGYTF. The DNA for the CDR3 is TGTGCCAGCAGCTTATTGAGCCAGGGCTATGGCTACACCTTC.

This clone was detected once. V and J are TRBV12-5 and TRBJ1-1; D not certain. Per germline, CDR1 LGHNT and CDR2 FRNRAP. The CDR3 contains 18 residues. V shed 0 bases and J shed 2 bases, with 19 bases lying between them. CDR3 nucleotides: TGTGCTAGTGGTTTGGTAATGGTTTTGAGAACGGGAAACACTGAAGCTTTCTTT. It specifies CASGLVMVLRTGNTEAFF.

The chain joins TRBV6-1 to TRBJ1-5, with D tentatively TRBD1 (6 bases). This CDR3 contains 15 residues. CDR1 MNHNS and CDR2 SASEGT come from the germline V gene. The V end was cut by 3 bases, the J end by 4 bases, with 13 bases between. The CDR3 DNA follows: TGTGCCAGCAGTGACAGGGAGCAGGGGAATCAGCCCCAGCATTTT. Protein sequence: CASSDREQGNQPQHF.

The gene calls are TRBV2 and TRBJ2-7, with D tentatively TRBD1 (5 bases). The germline CDR1 and CDR2 sequences are SNHLY and FYNNEI. Trimming took off 3 bases at V and 12 bases at J, with 21 bases between the two ends. CDR3 size: 14 residues. CDR3 sequence reads: CASSDVFQGSLSYF. For the CDR3, the DNA is TGTGCCAGCAGTGACGTTTTTCAGGGATCGTTGTCGTACTTC.

The chain links TRBV7-5 to TRBJ2-4; TRBD1 was called by the table and not checked on the DNA. TRBV7-5 is a pseudogene segment. CDR3 length: 15 amino acids. CDR3 sequence: CVRSLDRGLQNIQYF. The DNA for the CDR3 is TGTGTCAGAAGCTTAGACAGGGGGCTCCAAAACATTCAGTACTTC.

The chain carries TRBV27 and TRBJ1-6; the D is unclear. Germline loops: CDR1 MNHEY, CDR2 SMNVEV (reference sequence). This CDR3 comprises 14 residues. Trimming cost V 4 bases and J 7 bases, with 11 bases left between them. The CDR3 nucleotides are TGTGCCAGCAGTTGGCGTTTGCGGAATTCACCCCTCCACTTT. This sequence encodes CASSWRLRNSPLHF.

This clone was counted a single time. CDR3 protein: CASSLGRRGTVSYGYTF. The CDR3 bases are TGTGCCAGCAGCTTGGGGCGCAGGGGCACCGTGAGCTATGGCTACACCTTC. This chain connects TRBV5-8 to TRBJ1-2, with TRBD1 as a possible D gene (6 bases). This CDR3 has 17 amino acids. V lost 0 bases, J lost 4 bases, and 19 bases lay in between. Germline CDR1 is SGHTS and CDR2 is YDEGEE.

The V and J genes are TRBV7-9 and TRBJ1-6; unclear D gene. V was shortened by 4 bases and J by 0 bases, with 10 bases between the two germline ends. CDR1 is SEHNR, CDR2 FQNEAQ, per germline (reference sequence). The CDR3 has 16 amino acids. In DNA, the CDR3 is TGTGCCAGCAGCTCTGCGGGGAGCTCCTATAATTCACCCCTCCACTTT. It yields the protein CASSSAGSSYNSPLHF.

The chain recombines TRBV12-5 with TRBJ2-7; tentatively, D is TRBD2 (7 bases). The CDR3 is 17 residues long. Germline V gives CDR1 LGHNT, CDR2 FRNRAP. V was trimmed by 2 bases and J by 0 bases, leaving 17 bases between them. CDR3 nucleotides: TGTGCTAGTGGTTTGCTGGAGGGGGGGGCTAACTCCTACGAGCAGTACTTC. Translated, it gives CASGLLEGGANSYEQYF.

This clone came up once. The rearrangement uses TRBV19 and TRBJ2-1; D may be TRBD1 (6 bases). Germline CDR1 and CDR2: LNHDA and SQIVND (reference sequence). Deletions cut 7 bases from V and 5 bases from J, with 21 bases between. The CDR3 spans 16 residues. CDR3 residues: CASKTRYSGADNEQFF. The CDR3 DNA is TGTGCCAGTAAAACCAGGTACTCAGGGGCTGACAATGAGCAGTTCTTC.

The sample holds one count of this clone. The rearrangement joins TRBV7-9 to TRBJ2-5, with 12 bases identical to TRBD2. V was clipped by 6 bases and J by 5 bases; unmatched bases: 7. The CDR3 covers 15 residues. The germline V gene has CDR1 SEHNR and CDR2 FQNEAQ (reference sequence). The CDR3 here is CASSTTSGGSETQYF. The CDR3 DNA follows: TGTGCCAGCAGTACGACTAGCGGGGGTTCGGAGACCCAGTACTTC.

The CDR3 sequence is CASSLGQGPRGGYTF. CDR3 in DNA: TGTGCCAGCAGCTTGGGACAGGGCCCGCGCGGTGGCTACACCTTC. The chain combines TRBV11-1 with TRBJ1-2, with 9 bases aligning to TRBD1. The germline gives CDR1 SGHAT, CDR2 FQDESV (reference sequence). This CDR3 region has 15 residues. V was clipped by 3 bases and J by 7 bases; unmatched bases: 9.

This chain links TRBV7-2 with TRBJ2-3; 14 bases are shared with TRBD2. J lost 4 bases, V lost 5 bases, and 11 bases had no gene match. This CDR3 is 18 amino acids long. The germline V gene has CDR1 SGHTA and CDR2 FQGNSA. This CDR3 reads CASSGTSGGPLGADTQYF. The CDR3 region has the DNA TGTGCCAGCAGCGGGACTAGCGGGGGCCCTTTGGGCGCAGATACGCAGTATTTT.

The rearrangement links TRBV7-2 to TRBJ2-1, with D uncertain. CDR3 length: 15 residues. Per the germline V gene, CDR1 is SGHTA and CDR2 is FQGNSA. The V gene lost 2 bases and the J gene lost 6 bases, with 14 bases spanning the gap. CDR3 in amino acids: CASSLIQAGSNEQFF. The CDR3 region has the DNA TGTGCCAGCAGCTTAATTCAGGCCGGTAGCAATGAGCAGTTCTTC.

The rearrangement joins TRBV27 to TRBJ1-5; TRBD1 might be the D (6 bases). The CDR3 loop spans 16 amino acids. The germline V and J ends were trimmed by 3 bases and 0 bases, with 12 bases remaining between them. Germline V gene sequence: CDR1 MNHEY, CDR2 SMNVEV (reference sequence). CDR3 amino acids: CASSFRGPYSNQPQHF. The CDR3 DNA sequence: TGTGCCAGCAGTTTCAGGGGACCCTATAGCAATCAGCCCCAGCATTTT.